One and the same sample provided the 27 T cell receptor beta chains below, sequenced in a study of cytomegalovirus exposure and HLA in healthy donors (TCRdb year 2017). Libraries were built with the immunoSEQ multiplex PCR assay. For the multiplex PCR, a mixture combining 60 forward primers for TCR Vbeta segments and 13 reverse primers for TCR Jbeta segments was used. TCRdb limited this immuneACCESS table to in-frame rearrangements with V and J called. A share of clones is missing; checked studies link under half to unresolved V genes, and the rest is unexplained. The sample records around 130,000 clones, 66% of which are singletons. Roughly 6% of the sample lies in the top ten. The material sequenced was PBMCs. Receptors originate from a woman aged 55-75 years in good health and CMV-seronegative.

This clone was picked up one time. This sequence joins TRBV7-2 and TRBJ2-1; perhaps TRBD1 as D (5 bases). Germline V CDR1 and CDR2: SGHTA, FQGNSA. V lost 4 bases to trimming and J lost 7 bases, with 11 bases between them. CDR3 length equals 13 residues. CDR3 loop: CASSSMGQNEQFF. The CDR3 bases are TGTGCCAGCAGCTCGATGGGGCAGAATGAGCAGTTCTTC.

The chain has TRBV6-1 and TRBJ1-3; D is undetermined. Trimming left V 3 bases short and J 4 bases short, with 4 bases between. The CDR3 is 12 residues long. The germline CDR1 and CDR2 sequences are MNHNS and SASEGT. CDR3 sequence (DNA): TGTGCCAGCAGTGACACAGGAAACACCATATATTTT. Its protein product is CASSDTGNTIYF.

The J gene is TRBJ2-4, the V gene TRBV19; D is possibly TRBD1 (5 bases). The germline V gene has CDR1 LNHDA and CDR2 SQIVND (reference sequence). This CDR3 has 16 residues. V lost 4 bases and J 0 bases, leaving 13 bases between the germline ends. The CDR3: CASSKRQTEAKNIQYF. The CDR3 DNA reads TGTGCCAGTAGTAAGAGACAGACGGAAGCCAAAAACATTCAGTACTTC.

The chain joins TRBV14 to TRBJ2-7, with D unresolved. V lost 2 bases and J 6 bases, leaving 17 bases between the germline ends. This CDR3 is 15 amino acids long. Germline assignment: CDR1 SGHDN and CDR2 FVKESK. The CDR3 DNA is TGTGCCAGCAGCCAAAGATCGGTTCTAGGTGCCGAGCAGTACTTC. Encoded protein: CASSQRSVLGAEQYF. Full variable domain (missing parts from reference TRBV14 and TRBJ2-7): EAGVTQFPSHSVIEKGQTVTLRCDPISGHDNLYWYRRVMGKEIKFLLHFVKESKQDESGMPNNRFLAERTGGTYSTLKVQPAELEDSGVYFCASSQRSVLGAEQYFGPGTRLTVT.

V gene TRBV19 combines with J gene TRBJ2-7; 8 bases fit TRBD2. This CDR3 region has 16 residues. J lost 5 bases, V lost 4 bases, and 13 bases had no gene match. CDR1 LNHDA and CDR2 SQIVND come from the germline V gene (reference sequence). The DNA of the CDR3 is TGTGCCAGTAGTACCACCGGACTAGCTAGAGGGGACGAGCAGTACTTC. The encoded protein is CASSTTGLARGDEQYF. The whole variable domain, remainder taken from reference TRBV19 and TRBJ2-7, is DGGITQSPKYLFRKEGQNVTLSCEQNLNHDAMYWYRQDPGQGLRLIYYSQIVNDFQKGDIAEGYSVSREKKESFPLTVTSAQKNPTAFYLCASSTTGLARGDEQYFGPGTRLTVT.

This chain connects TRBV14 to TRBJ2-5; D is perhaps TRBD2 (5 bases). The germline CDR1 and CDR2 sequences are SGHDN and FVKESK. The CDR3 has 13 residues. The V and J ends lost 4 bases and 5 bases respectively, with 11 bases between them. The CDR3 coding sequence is TGTGCCAGCAGCCGCGGACTGGGGGAGACCCAGTACTTC. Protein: CASSRGLGETQYF.

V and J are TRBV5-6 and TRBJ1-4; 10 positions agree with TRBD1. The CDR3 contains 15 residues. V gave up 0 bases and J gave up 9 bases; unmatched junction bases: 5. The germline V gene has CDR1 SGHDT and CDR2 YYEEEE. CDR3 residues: CASSLVGQGNQKLFF. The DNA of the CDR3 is TGTGCCAGCAGCTTGGTGGGACAGGGGAATCAAAAACTGTTTTTT. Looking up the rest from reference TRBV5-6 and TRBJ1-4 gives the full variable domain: DAGVTQSPTHLIKTRGQQVTLRCSPKSGHDTVSWYQQALGQGPQFIFQYYEEEERQRGNFPDRFSGHQFPNYSSELNVNALLLGDSALYLCASSLVGQGNQKLFFGSGTQLSVL.

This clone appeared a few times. The CDR3 sequence: CASSGAYSGNTIYF. The CDR3 nucleotides read TGTGCCAGCAGTGGGGCCTACTCTGGAAACACCATATATTTT. This rearrangement joins TRBV6-4 to TRBJ1-3; no clear D. The V gene's germline CDR1 is MRHNA and CDR2 SNTAGT. The germline V and J ends were trimmed by 4 bases and 0 bases, with 7 bases remaining between them. The CDR3 has 14 residues.

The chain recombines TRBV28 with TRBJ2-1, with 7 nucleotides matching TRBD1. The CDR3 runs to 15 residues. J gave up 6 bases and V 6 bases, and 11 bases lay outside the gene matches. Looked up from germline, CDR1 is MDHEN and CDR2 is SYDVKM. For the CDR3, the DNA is TGTGCCAGCAGCAGTACAGGGGTCCGGGGCAATGAGCAGTTCTTC. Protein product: CASSSTGVRGNEQFF.

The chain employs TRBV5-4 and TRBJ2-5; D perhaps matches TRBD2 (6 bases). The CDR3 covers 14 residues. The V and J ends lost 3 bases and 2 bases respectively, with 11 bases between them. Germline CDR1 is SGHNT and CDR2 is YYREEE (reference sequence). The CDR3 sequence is CASSSSTRQETQYF. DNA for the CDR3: TGTGCCAGCAGCTCGTCGACTAGACAAGAGACCCAGTACTTC. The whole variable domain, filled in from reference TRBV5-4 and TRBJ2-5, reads ETGVTQSPTHLIKTRGQQVTLRCSSQSGHNTVSWYQQALGQGPQFIFQYYREEENGRGNFPPRFSGLQFPNYSSELNVNALELDDSALYLCASSSSTRQETQYFGPGTRLLVL.

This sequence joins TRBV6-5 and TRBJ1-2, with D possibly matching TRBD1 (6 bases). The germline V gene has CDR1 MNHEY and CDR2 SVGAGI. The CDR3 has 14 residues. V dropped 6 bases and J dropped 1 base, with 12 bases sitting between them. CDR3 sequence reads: CASRPGHSNYGYTF. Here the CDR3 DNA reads TGTGCCAGCAGGCCGGGACACAGTAACTATGGCTACACCTTC.

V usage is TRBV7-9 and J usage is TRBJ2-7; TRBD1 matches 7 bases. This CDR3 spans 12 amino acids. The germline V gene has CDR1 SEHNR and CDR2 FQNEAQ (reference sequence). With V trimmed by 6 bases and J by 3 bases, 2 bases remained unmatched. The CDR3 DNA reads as TGTGCCAGCAGAGGACAGGACTACGAGCAGTACTTC. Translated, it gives CASRGQDYEQYF. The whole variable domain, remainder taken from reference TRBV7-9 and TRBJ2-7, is DTGVSQNPRHKITKRGQNVTFRCDPISEHNRLYWYRQTLGQGPEFLTYFQNEAQLEKSRLLSDRFSAERPKGSFSTLEIQRTEQGDSAMYLCASRGQDYEQYFGPGTRLTVT.

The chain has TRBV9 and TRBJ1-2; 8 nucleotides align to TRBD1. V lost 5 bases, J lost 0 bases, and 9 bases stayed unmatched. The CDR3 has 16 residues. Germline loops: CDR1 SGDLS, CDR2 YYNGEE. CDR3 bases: TGTGCCAGCAGGACAGGGGCCGCCGCCGCTAACTATGGCTACACCTTC. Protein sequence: CASRTGAAAANYGYTF.

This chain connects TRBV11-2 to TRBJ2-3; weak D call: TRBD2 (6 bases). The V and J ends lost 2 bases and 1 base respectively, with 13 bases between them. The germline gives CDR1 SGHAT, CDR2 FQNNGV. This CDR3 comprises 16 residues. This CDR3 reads CASSLRRDWGTDTQYF. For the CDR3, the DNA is TGTGCCAGCAGCTTACGGCGGGATTGGGGCACAGATACGCAGTATTTT.

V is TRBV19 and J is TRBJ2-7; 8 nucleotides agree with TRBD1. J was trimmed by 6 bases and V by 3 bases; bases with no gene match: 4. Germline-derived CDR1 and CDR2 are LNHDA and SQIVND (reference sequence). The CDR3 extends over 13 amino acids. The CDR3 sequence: CASSMGRGPEQYF. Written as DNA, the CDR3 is TGTGCCAGTAGTATGGGCAGGGGGCCCGAGCAGTACTTC.

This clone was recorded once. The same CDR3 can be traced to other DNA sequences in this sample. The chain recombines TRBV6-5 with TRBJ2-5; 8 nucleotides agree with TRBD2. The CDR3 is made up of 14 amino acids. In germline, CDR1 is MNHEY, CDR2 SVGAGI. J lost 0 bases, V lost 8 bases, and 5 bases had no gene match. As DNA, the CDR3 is TGTGCCAGCCGTCCGGGGGGGTACCAAGAGACCCAGTACTTC. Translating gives CASRPGGYQETQYF.

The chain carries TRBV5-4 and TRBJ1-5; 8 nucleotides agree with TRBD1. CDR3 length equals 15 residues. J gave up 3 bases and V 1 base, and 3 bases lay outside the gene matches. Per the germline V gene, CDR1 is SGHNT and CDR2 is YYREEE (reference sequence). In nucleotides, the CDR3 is TGTGCCAGCAGCTTGCAGGGGGCGGTCAATCAGCCCCAGCATTTT. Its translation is CASSLQGAVNQPQHF.

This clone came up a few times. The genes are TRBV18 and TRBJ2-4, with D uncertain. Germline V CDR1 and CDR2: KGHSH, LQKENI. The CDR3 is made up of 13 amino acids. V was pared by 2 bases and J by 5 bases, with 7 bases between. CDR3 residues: CASSPDTQNIQYF. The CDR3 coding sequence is TGTGCCAGCTCACCAGACACACAAAACATTCAGTACTTC. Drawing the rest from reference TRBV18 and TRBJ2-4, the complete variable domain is NAGVMQNPRHLVRRRGQEARLRCSPMKGHSHVYWYRQLPEEGLKFMVYLQKENIIDESGMPKERFSAEFPKEGPSILRIQQVVRGDSAAYFCASSPDTQNIQYFGAGTRLSVL.

For the CDR3, the DNA is TGTGCCAGCAGCGTAGGACGGGGGACGACTAATGAAAAACTGTTTTTT. It translates to CASSVGRGTTNEKLFF. The chain recombines TRBV5-8 with TRBJ1-4; TRBD1 might be the D (5 bases). This CDR3 has 16 residues. Germline V gives CDR1 SGHTS, CDR2 YDEGEE. Trimming took 4 bases from V and 2 from J, leaving 15 bases between them.

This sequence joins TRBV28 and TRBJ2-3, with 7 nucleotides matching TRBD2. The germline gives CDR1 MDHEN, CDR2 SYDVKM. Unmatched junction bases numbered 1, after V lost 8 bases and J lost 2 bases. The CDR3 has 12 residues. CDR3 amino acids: CASGDYTDTQYF. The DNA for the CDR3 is TGTGCCAGCGGGGACTACACAGATACGCAGTATTTT.

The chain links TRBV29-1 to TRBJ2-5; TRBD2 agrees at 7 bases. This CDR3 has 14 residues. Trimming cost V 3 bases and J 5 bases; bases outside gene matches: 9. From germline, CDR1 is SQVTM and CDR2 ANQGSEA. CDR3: CSVDLGLGGETQYF. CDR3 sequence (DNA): TGCAGCGTTGACTTGGGACTCGGGGGGGAGACCCAGTACTTC.

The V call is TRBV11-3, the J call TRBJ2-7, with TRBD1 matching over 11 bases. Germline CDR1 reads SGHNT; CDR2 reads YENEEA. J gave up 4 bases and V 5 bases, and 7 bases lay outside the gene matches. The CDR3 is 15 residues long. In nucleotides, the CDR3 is TGTGCCAGCAGCCCCGGGGGGACAGGGGGGTACGAGCAGTACTTC. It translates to CASSPGGTGGYEQYF.

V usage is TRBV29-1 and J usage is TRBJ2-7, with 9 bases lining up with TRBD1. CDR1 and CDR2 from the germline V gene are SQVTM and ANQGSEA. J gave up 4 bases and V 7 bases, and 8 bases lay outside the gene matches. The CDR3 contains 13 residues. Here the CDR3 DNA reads TGCAGCGGCACAGGGGGCGCTTCTTACGAGCAGTACTTC. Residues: CSGTGGASYEQYF.

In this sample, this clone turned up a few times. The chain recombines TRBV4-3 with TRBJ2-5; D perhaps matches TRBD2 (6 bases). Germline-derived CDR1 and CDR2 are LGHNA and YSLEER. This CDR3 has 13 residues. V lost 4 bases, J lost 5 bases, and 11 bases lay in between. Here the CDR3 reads CASSLLRGETQYF. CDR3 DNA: TGCGCCAGCAGCCTCCTCCGGGGGGAGACCCAGTACTTC.

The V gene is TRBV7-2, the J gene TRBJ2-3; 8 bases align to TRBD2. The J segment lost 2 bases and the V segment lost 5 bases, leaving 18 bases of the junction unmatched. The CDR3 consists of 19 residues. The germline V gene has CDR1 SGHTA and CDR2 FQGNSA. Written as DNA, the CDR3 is TGTGCCAGCAGCCGAAGAGGGAGCGGGGGACCTCTCATCACAGATACGCAGTATTTT. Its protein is CASSRRGSGGPLITDTQYF.

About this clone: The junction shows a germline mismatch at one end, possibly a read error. DNA of the CDR3: TGTGCCAGCCGCAGGGGGTCGGAGACAGGGGGTGTTGTCTTT. It codes for CASRRGSETGGVVF. V is TRBV6-5 and J is TRBJ1-1, with TRBD1 identical over 9 bases. Germline values: CDR1 MNHEY, CDR2 SVGAGI. The CDR3 loop spans 14 amino acids.

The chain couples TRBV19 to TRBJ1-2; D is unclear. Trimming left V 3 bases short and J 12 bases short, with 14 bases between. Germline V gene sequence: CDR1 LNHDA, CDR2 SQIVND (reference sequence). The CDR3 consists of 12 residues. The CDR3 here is CASSIPGLGNTF. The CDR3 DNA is TGTGCCAGTAGTATCCCTGGACTCGGAAACACCTTC.